Listed below are T cell receptor beta chains from one sample, sequenced in a study of shared clonotypes between healthy human individuals. Clones were read by immunoSEQ multiplex PCR, and TCRdb kept only the in-frame ones, dropping some. The sample includes over 850,000 clones, approximately 80% of them seen just once. Sequenced: memory CD4+ T cells from PBMCs. The receptors stem from a man younger than 35 in good health. Some clones in this sample may be carry-over from other donors' samples. The CDR3 runs from the conserved cysteine through the conserved F or W. The D gene is left open where the match is weak. Where a row states a size, it is once, few, many or the class of an expanded clone; other rows omit it.

CDR3: CVSTNRGAPEAFF
DNA: TGTGTTTCCACGAACAGGGGCGCCCCTGAAGCTTTCTTT
size: -
V: TRBV6-5
J: TRBJ1-1
D: TRBD1

CDR3: CASSSQEGTEAFF
DNA: TGTGCCAGCAGCAGCCAGGAGGGCACTGAAGCTTTCTTT
size: -
V: TRBV6-1
J: TRBJ1-1
D: -

CDR3: CASSLDGSGKSGEQYF
DNA: TGTGCCAGCAGCTTAGACGGTAGCGGGAAATCTGGCGAGCAGTACTTC
size: -
V: TRBV11-2
J: TRBJ2-7
D: TRBD2

CDR3: CSVRQTAGYTF
DNA: TGCAGCGTTCGGCAGACAGCTGGCTACACCTTC
size: -
V: TRBV29-1
J: TRBJ1-2
D: -

CDR3: CASSREPNQPQHF
DNA: TGCGCCAGCAGCCGAGAACCCAATCAGCCCCAGCATTTT
size: -
V: TRBV5-1
J: TRBJ1-5
D: -

CDR3: CASSLEGAESPLHF
DNA: TGCGCCAGCAGCTTGGAGGGGGCGGAATCACCCCTCCACTTT
size: -
V: TRBV5-1
J: TRBJ1-6
D: TRBD1

CDR3: CASSLTGTGYNEQFF
DNA: TGTGCCAGCAGTTTAACAGGGACGGGATACAATGAGCAGTTCTTC
size: -
V: TRBV6-5
J: TRBJ2-1
D: -

CDR3: CASRDRGLQPQHF
DNA: TGTGCCAGCCGGGACAGGGGTTTGCAGCCCCAGCATTTT
size: -
V: TRBV19
J: TRBJ1-5
D: TRBD1

CDR3: CASSLFRGSQPQHF
DNA: TGTGCCAGCAGCTTATTCAGGGGGAGTCAGCCCCAGCATTTT
size: -
V: TRBV7-8
J: TRBJ1-5
D: TRBD1

CDR3: CASRLITGGDGYTF
DNA: TGCGCCAGCAGACTAATCACAGGGGGCGACGGCTACACCTTC
size: -
V: TRBV5-1
J: TRBJ1-2
D: TRBD1

CDR3: CASSFWGRGGRGYGYTF
DNA: TGTGCCAGCAGCTTCTGGGGCCGAGGGGGGCGCGGGTATGGCTACACCTTC
size: once
V: TRBV5-4
J: TRBJ1-2
D: -

CDR3: CASSSGRPPNEKLFF
DNA: TGTGCCAGTTCCAGCGGACGACCTCCTAATGAAAAACTGTTTTTT
size: -
V: TRBV19
J: TRBJ1-4
D: -

CDR3: CASSSPGAYGYTF
DNA: TGTGCCAGCAGTTCGCCGGGGGCCTATGGCTACACCTTC
size: -
V: TRBV28
J: TRBJ1-2
D: -

CDR3: CASTLSGSDLGEQYF
DNA: TGTGCCAGCACCCTGAGCGGGAGCGACCTCGGGGAGCAGTACTTC
size: -
V: TRBV2
J: TRBJ2-7
D: TRBD2

CDR3: CASSLSPVDYTGELFF
DNA: TGTGCCAGCAGCTTATCCCCGGTGGATTACACCGGGGAGCTGTTTTTT
size: -
V: TRBV7-3
J: TRBJ2-2
D: -

CDR3: CASSLPPTPSGQFF
DNA: TGTGCCAGCAGCTTACCCCCAACCCCTAGCGGGCAGTTCTTC
size: -
V: TRBV7-2
J: TRBJ2-1
D: TRBD2

CDR3: CASSAVGAADYEQYF
DNA: TGTGCCAGCAGCGCCGTGGGGGCGGCAGACTACGAGCAGTACTTC
size: once
V: TRBV2
J: TRBJ2-7
D: -

CDR3: CASSSRQGPSNQPQHF
DNA: TGTGCCAGCAGTTCCCGACAGGGCCCAAGCAATCAGCCCCAGCATTTT
size: once
V: TRBV5-6
J: TRBJ1-5
D: TRBD1

CDR3: CASSPPGTGNQPQHF
DNA: TGTGCCAGCTCACCACCCGGGACAGGCAATCAGCCCCAGCATTTT
size: -
V: TRBV18
J: TRBJ1-5
D: TRBD1

CDR3: CASSLDRGQFYNEQFF
DNA: TGCGCCAGCAGCTTGGACAGGGGCCAATTCTACAATGAGCAGTTCTTC
size: once
V: TRBV5-1
J: TRBJ2-1
D: TRBD1

CDR3: CASTSLHLVGGELFF
DNA: TGTGCCAGTACCAGTCTCCATCTGGTCGGTGGGGAGCTGTTTTTT
size: -
V: TRBV19
J: TRBJ2-2
D: -

CDR3: CASSVDAQRVNTEAFF
DNA: TGTGCCAGCAGCGTAGATGCTCAGAGGGTGAACACTGAAGCTTTCTTT
size: -
V: TRBV9
J: TRBJ1-1
D: -

CDR3: CAWSEGLGTGPQHF
DNA: TGTGCCTGGAGTGAGGGGCTTGGGACGGGGCCCCAGCATTTT
size: -
V: TRBV30
J: TRBJ1-5
D: -

CDR3: CASQSSGANVLTF
DNA: TGTGCCAGTCAAAGCTCTGGGGCCAACGTCCTGACTTTC
size: once
V: TRBV2
J: TRBJ2-6
D: -

CDR3: CASSATRHLYNEQFF
DNA: TGTGCCAGCAGTGCGACAAGGCATTTGTACAATGAGCAGTTCTTC
size: -
V: TRBV25-1
J: TRBJ2-1
D: -

CDR3: CASSHPPRGARELFF
DNA: TGCGCCAGCAGCCATCCCCCCAGGGGGGCGAGGGAGCTGTTTTTT
size: -
V: TRBV4-1
J: TRBJ2-2
D: -

CDR3: CASSQDPRQGLSAQAFF
DNA: TGCGCCAGCAGCCAAGATCCTCGACAGGGGCTGAGTGCTCAAGCTTTCTTT
size: -
V: TRBV4-3
J: TRBJ1-1
D: TRBD1

CDR3: CASSQQGASNQPQHF
DNA: TGTGCCAGCAGTCAACAGGGGGCCAGCAATCAGCCCCAGCATTTT
size: -
V: TRBV2
J: TRBJ1-5
D: TRBD1

CDR3: CASSLEGGTEAFF
DNA: TGTGCCAGCAGCTTAGAGGGGGGCACTGAAGCTTTCTTT
size: -
V: TRBV7-9
J: TRBJ1-1
D: -

CDR3: CASNPNRVTEAFF
DNA: TGTGCCAGCAATCCTAACAGGGTCACTGAAGCTTTCTTT
size: -
V: TRBV19
J: TRBJ1-1
D: -

CDR3: CASRRGTSSSGTYNEQFF
DNA: TGTGCCAGCAGACGTGGGACTAGCTCATCAGGGACCTACAATGAGCAGTTCTTC
size: -
V: TRBV28
J: TRBJ2-1
D: TRBD2

CDR3: CASSHPGAEQYF
DNA: TGTGCCAGCAGCCACCCGGGGGCCGAGCAGTACTTC
size: few
V: TRBV7-2
J: TRBJ2-7
D: -

CDR3: CASSPNDRVSTEAFF
DNA: TGTGCCAGCAGCCCAAACGACAGGGTGAGCACTGAAGCTTTCTTT
size: few
V: TRBV7-3
J: TRBJ1-1
D: TRBD1

CDR3: CASSVRTGTLIQETQYF
DNA: TGTGCCAGCAGCGTCCGGACAGGGACTTTAATCCAAGAGACCCAGTACTTC
size: -
V: TRBV5-4
J: TRBJ2-5
D: TRBD1

CDR3: CASSRGLAGFYEQYF
DNA: TGTGCCAGCAGTCGCGGACTAGCGGGATTCTACGAGCAGTACTTC
size: -
V: TRBV6-5
J: TRBJ2-7
D: TRBD2

CDR3: CASSEPGQAYGYTF
DNA: TGCGCCAGCAGCGAACCGGGACAGGCCTATGGCTACACCTTC
size: -
V: TRBV5-1
J: TRBJ1-2
D: TRBD1

CDR3: CASSSRTGGTDTQYF
DNA: TGTGCCAGCAGTTCACGGACAGGCGGCACAGATACGCAGTATTTT
size: -
V: TRBV28
J: TRBJ2-3
D: TRBD1

CDR3: CASSQEWGRAVTDTQYF
DNA: TGTGCCAGCAGCCAGGAGTGGGGGAGGGCCGTAACAGATACGCAGTATTTT
size: -
V: TRBV7-2
J: TRBJ2-3
D: TRBD2

CDR3: CASSLPDRGGYGYTF
DNA: TGTGCCAGCAGCTTACCGGACAGGGGTGGCTATGGCTACACCTTC
size: -
V: TRBV7-2
J: TRBJ1-2
D: TRBD1

CDR3: CASSLRGAQYF
DNA: TGCGCCAGCAGTCTACGGGGAGCGCAGTATTTT
size: -
V: TRBV23-1
J: TRBJ2-3
D: -

CDR3: CASSLGDSLSYEQYF
DNA: TGTGCCAGCAGCTTAGGGGACAGCCTCTCCTACGAGCAGTACTTC
size: -
V: TRBV7-6
J: TRBJ2-7
D: TRBD1

CDR3: CAWGGRSFSYEQYF
DNA: TGTGCCTGGGGAGGCCGGAGCTTCTCCTACGAGCAGTACTTC
size: -
V: TRBV30
J: TRBJ2-7
D: -

CDR3: CASSDRPGANVLTF
DNA: TGTGCCAGCAGCGACAGACCTGGGGCCAACGTCCTGACTTTC
size: -
V: TRBV7-2
J: TRBJ2-6
D: -

CDR3: CASSQDVGGWSEAFF
DNA: TGTGCCAGCAGCCAGGACGTTGGGGGGTGGTCTGAAGCTTTCTTT
size: many
V: TRBV4-2
J: TRBJ1-1
D: -

CDR3: CASSLRPRGETQYF
DNA: TGTGCCAGCAGCTTGCGCCCCCGGGGGGAGACCCAGTACTTC
size: few
V: TRBV5-6
J: TRBJ2-5
D: -